Sequencing of this TCR beta chain was carried out in a study of blood T cell repertoires in COVID-19. The wider study: Sites in the United States, Italy and Spain provided acute and convalescent COVID-19 samples. The cDNA or gDNA used as material had been derived from T cells, B-cell-depleted T cells, or PBMCs.

Source study methods: Amplified reference gene primers provided the basis for estimating nucleated cell counts. Data came from immunoSEQ multiplex PCR; TCRdb stores just in-frame clones and leaves some out. For V, J and clone size, that table is used; D and trimming come from the DNA. This sample has about 60,000 clones; 65% to 90% occur once, and the top ten carry roughly 10%. A Seattle source enrolled patients during active infection and followed them longitudinally. Source material: peripheral blood. This TCR was sampled from a man aged 45 to 65 with COVID-19, enrolled during active disease.

CDR3 in amino acids: CASSLGSQIYEQYF. In DNA form, the CDR3 reads TGTGCCAGCAGCTTAGGGTCCCAGATCTACGAGCAGTACTTC. The rearrangement links TRBV7-8 to TRBJ2-7; no clear D. The CDR3 length is 14 residues. Deletions cut 1 base from V and 3 bases from J, with 10 bases between. CDR1 is SGHVS, CDR2 FQNEAQ, per germline.